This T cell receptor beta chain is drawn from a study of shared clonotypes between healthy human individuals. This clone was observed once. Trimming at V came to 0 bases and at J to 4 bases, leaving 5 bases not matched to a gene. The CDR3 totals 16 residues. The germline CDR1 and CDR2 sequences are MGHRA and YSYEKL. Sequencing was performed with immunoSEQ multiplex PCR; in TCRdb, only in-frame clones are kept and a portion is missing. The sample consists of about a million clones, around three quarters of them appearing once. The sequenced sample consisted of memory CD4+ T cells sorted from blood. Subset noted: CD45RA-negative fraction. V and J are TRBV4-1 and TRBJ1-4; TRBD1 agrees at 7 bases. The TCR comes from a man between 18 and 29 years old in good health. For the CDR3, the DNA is TGCGCCAGCAGCCAAGATTGGGACAGTCTTAATGAAAAACTGTTTTTT. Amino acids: CASSQDWDSLNEKLFF.